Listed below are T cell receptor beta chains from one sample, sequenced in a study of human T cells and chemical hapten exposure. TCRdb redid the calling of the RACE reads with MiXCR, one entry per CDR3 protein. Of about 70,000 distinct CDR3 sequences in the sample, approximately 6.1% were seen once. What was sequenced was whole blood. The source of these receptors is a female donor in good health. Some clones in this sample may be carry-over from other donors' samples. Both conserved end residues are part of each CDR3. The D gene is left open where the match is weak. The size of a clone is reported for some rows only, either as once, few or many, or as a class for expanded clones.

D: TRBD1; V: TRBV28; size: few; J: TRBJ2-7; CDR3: CASGTAVSSYEQYF; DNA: TGTGCCAGTGGGACAGCCGTGAGCTCCTACGAGCAGTACTTC
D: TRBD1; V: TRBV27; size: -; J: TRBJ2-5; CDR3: CASRSPTGSIETQYF; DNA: TGTGCCAGCAGAAGCCCGACAGGGTCGATAGAGACCCAGTACTTC
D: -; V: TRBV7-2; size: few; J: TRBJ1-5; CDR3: CASSLELGQPQHF; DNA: TGTGCCAGCAGCTTAGAACTGGGCCAGCCCCAGCATTTT
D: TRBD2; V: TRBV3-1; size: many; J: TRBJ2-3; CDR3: CASSLSGRAADTQYF; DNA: TGTGCCAGCAGCCTCAGCGGGAGGGCTGCAGATACGCAGTATTTT
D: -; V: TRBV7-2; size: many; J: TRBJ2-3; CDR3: CASSLRRSTDTQYF; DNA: TGTGCCAGCAGCTTACGCCGAAGCACAGATACGCAGTATTTT
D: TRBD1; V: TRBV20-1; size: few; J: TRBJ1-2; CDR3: CSSPTGGFNGYTF; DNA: TGCAGTTCCCCGACAGGGGGCTTTAATGGCTACACCTTC
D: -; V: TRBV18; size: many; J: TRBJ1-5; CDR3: CASSPIGGTGKINQPQHF; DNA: TGTGCCAGCTCACCCATAGGAGGGACGGGGAAAATCAATCAGCCCCAGCATTTT
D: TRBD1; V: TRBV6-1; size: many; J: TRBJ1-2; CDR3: CASSESARTGLFFYGYTF; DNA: TGTGCCAGCAGTGAAAGCGCCCGGACAGGGTTATTCTTCTATGGCTACACCTTC
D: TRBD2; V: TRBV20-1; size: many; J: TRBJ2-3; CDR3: CSARDRGTSVGDTQYF; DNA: TGCAGTGCTAGAGACCGCGGGACTAGCGTTGGAGATACGCAGTATTTT
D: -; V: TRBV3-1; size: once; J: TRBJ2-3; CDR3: CASSLTRLDTQYF; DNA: TGTGCCAGCAGCCTGACTAGGCTGGATACGCAGTATTTT
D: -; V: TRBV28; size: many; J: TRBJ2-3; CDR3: CASSLPLPSTDTQYF; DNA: TGTGCCAGCAGTTTGCCACTCCCTAGCACAGATACGCAGTATTTT
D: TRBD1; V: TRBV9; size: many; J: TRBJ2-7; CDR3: CASSRDRDRVREQYF; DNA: TGTGCCAGCAGCCGAGACCGGGACAGGGTGAGGGAGCAGTACTTC
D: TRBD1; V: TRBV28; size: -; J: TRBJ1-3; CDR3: CASSAGQPGNTIYF; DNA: TGTGCCAGCAGTGCGGGACAGCCTGGAAACACCATATATTTT
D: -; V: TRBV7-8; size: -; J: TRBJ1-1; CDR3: CASSSNWNTEAFF; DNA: TGTGCCAGCAGTTCCAACTGGAACACTGAAGCTTTCTTT
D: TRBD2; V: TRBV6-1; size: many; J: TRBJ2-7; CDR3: CASGSLASYEQYF; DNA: TGTGCCAGCGGGTCACTAGCGAGTTACGAGCAGTACTTC
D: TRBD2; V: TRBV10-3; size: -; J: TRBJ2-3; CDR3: CAISDLLAGGITDTQYF; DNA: TGTGCCATCAGTGACTTGCTAGCGGGAGGGATCACAGATACGCAGTATTTT
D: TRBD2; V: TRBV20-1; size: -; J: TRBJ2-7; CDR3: CSARPGLAGGGDEQYF; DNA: TGCAGTGCTAGACCGGGACTAGCGGGAGGGGGCGACGAGCAGTACTTC
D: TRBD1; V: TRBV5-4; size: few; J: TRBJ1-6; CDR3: CASSLYTGTGYNSPLHF; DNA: TGTGCCAGCAGCTTGTATACGGGGACAGGATATAATTCACCCCTCCACTTT
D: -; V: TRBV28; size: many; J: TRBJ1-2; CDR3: CASSFERGRDGYTF; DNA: TGTGCCAGCAGTTTTGAGAGGGGACGTGATGGCTACACCTTC
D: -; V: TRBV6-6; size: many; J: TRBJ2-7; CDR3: CASSPLYEQYF; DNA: TGTGCCAGCAGTCCACTCTACGAGCAGTACTTC
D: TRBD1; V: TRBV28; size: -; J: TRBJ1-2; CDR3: CASISGTARDYGYTF; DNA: TGTGCCAGCATATCCGGGACAGCCCGCGACTATGGCTACACCTTC
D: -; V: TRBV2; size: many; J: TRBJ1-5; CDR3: CASSWGDNQPQHF; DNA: TGTGCCAGCAGTTGGGGGGACAATCAGCCCCAGCATTTT
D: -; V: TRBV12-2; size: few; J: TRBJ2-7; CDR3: CASRLARDRYSYEQYF; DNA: TGTGCAAGTCGCTTAGCCCGGGACAGGTATTCCTACGAGCAGTACTTC
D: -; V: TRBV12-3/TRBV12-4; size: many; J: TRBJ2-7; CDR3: CASSWSGARDEQYF; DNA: TGTGCCAGCAGTTGGTCCGGGGCAAGGGACGAGCAGTACTTC
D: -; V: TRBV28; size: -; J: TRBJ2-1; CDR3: CASSSIAVVNEQFF; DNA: TGTGCCAGCAGTTCAATAGCGGTTGTCAATGAGCAGTTCTTC
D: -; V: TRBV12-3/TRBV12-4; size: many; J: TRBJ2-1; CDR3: CASSLIGRGSYNEQFF; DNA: TGTGCCAGCAGTTTAATAGGCAGGGGATCCTACAATGAGCAGTTCTTC
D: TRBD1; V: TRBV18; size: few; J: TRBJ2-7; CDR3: CASSPAGQALDEQYF; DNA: TGTGCCAGCTCACCAGCGGGACAGGCGCTTGACGAGCAGTACTTC
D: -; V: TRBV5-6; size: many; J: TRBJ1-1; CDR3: CASSLVQRNTEAFF; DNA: TGTGCCAGCAGCTTGGTACAAAGGAACACTGAAGCTTTCTTT
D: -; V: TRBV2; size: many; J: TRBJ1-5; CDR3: CASSYWGANQPQHF; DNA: TGTGCCAGCAGTTATTGGGGGGCCAATCAGCCCCAGCATTTT
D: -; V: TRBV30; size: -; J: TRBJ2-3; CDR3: CAWSRLERTDTQYF; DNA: TGTGCCTGGAGTCGACTTGAGAGAACAGATACGCAGTATTTT
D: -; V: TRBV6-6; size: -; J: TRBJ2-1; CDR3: CASSYSAEGEQFF; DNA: TGTGCCAGCAGTTACTCTGCAGAGGGTGAGCAGTTCTTC
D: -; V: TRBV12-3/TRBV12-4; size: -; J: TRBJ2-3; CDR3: CASSLYKGDTQYF; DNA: TGTGCCAGCAGTTTATATAAGGGCGATACGCAGTATTTT
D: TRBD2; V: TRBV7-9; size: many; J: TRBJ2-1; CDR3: CASSQLAGGAYNEQFF; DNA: TGTGCCAGCAGCCAATTAGCGGGAGGAGCCTACAATGAGCAGTTCTTC
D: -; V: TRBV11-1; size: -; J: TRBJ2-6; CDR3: CASSRRVSGANVLTF; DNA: TGTGCCAGCAGCCGCAGGGTGTCAGGGGCCAACGTCCTGACTTTC
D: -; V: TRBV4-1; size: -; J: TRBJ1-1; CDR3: CASSQLARKTEAFF; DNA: TGCGCCAGCAGCCAATTGGCCCGGAAAACTGAAGCTTTCTTT
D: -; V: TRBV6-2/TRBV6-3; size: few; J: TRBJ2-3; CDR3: CASSYTVDTQYF; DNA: TGTGCCAGCAGTTACACCGTGGATACGCAGTATTTT
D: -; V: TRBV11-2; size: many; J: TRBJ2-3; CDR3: CASSVLESTDTQYF; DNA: TGTGCCAGCAGCGTACTAGAGAGCACAGATACGCAGTATTTT
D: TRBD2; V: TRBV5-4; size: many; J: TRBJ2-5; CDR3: CASSLGSLAEQETQYF; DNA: TGTGCCAGCAGCTTGGGTTCGCTAGCGGAACAAGAGACCCAGTACTTC
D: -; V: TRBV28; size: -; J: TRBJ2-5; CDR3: CASSFVRLAKETQYF; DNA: TGTGCCAGCAGTTTTGTGCGGCTAGCGAAAGAGACCCAGTACTTC
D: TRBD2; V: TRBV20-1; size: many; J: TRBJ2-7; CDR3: CSARVAGGHHEQYF; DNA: TGCAGTGCTAGAGTAGCGGGAGGGCACCACGAGCAGTACTTC
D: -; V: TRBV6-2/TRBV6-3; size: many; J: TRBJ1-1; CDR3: CASRAVRAENTEAFF; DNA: TGTGCCAGCAGAGCCGTACGGGCAGAGAACACTGAAGCTTTCTTT
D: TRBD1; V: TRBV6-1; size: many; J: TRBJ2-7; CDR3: CASRVGQMYEQYF; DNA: TGTGCCAGCAGGGTGGGACAGATGTACGAGCAGTACTTC